This passage covers 24 T cell receptor beta chains from one sample sequenced in a study of blood T cells in healthy people across ages. A sample-barcoded 5' primer and a J-beta primer mix were used in a second PCR of about 7 to 12 cycles. TCRdb passed the 5' RACE reads through MiXCR, listing each CDR3 protein once. This table holds 800,000 to 950,000 distinct CDR3 sequences, around 29% found once. These data are also associated with another study on T cells of mothers and their children.

Sequenced material: blood. The receptors derive from a woman in her thirties or forties in good health.

The chain links TRBV19 to TRBJ1-3; D not certain. The CDR3 length is 14 residues. V was pared by 11 bases and J by 0 bases, with 14 bases between. Per germline, CDR1 LNHDA and CDR2 SQIVND (reference sequence). The CDR3 region has the DNA TGTGCCTCTCGTGACCTCAGCTCTGGAAACACCATATATTTT. It yields the protein CASRDLSSGNTIYF. Full variable domain (rest looked up from reference TRBV19 and TRBJ1-3): DGGITQSPKYLFRKEGQNVTLSCEQNLNHDAMYWYRQDPGQGLRLIYYSQIVNDFQKGDIAEGYSVSREKKESFPLTVTSAQKNPTAFYLCASRDLSSGNTIYFGEGSWLTVV.

This clonotype was recorded at least ten times. The rearrangement links TRBV20-1 to TRBJ1-2, with TRBD1 as a possible D gene (5 bases). V shed 5 bases and J shed 5 bases, with 27 bases lying between them. The germline gives CDR1 DFQATT, CDR2 SNEGSKA (reference sequence). The CDR3 is 17 residues long. CDR3 sequence reads: CSAHDAGPTKGGYGYTF. CDR3 nucleotides: TGCAGTGCTCACGATGCAGGGCCTACAAAGGGAGGTTATGGCTACACCTTC.

V gene TRBV29-1 combines with J gene TRBJ2-5; D is possibly TRBD2 (5 bases). The V end was cut by 2 bases, the J end by 3 bases, with 7 bases between. The CDR3 is 12 amino acids. Germline loops: CDR1 SQVTM, CDR2 ANQGSEA. The CDR3 spells CSVEHGEETQYF. CDR3 coding DNA: TGCAGCGTTGAACACGGGGAAGAGACCCAGTACTTC.

This clonotype was counted many times. The chain joins TRBV20-1 to TRBJ2-7; 11 positions agree with TRBD1. There are 13 residues in the CDR3. Germline trimming cut 5 bases from V and 1 base from J; bases unmatched to any gene: 1. The germline CDR1 and CDR2 sequences are DFQATT and SNEGSKA (reference sequence). The DNA of the CDR3 is TGCAGTGCTGGGACAGGGGGTTCCTACGAGCAGTACTTC. Its protein is CSAGTGGSYEQYF.

This clonotype has just a few counts. The chain carries TRBV4-3 and TRBJ1-1, with 10 bases that match TRBD1. Losses at the gene ends were 4 bases for V and 4 bases for J; bases not matched to a gene: 15. The CDR3 has 18 residues. Germline assignment: CDR1 LGHNA and CDR2 YSLEER. CDR3 nucleotides: TGCGCCAGCAGCCGGATAGTAATCCTAAGGACAGGGGGCACTGAAGCTTTCTTT. Residues: CASSRIVILRTGGTEAFF.

The chain is built from TRBV28 and TRBJ2-3; D possibly uses TRBD1 or TRBD2 (5 bases each). The CDR3 runs 15 residues. Germline CDR1 and CDR2: MDHEN and SYDVKM. With 7 bases removed from V and 6 bases from J, the gap between germline ends came to 20 bases. In DNA form, the CDR3 reads TGTGCCAGCAACCCCCGGGACGGGTTATGGGATACGCAGTATTTT. Translation: CASNPRDGLWDTQYF.

This clonotype was seen more than once but under ten times. A much larger clone lies a single base off, so this may be a read error. The chain recombines TRBV9 with TRBJ1-2; 7 bases fit TRBD1. Germline V CDR1 and CDR2: SGDLS, YYNGEE. The CDR3 sequence is 14 residues long. Trimming took 4 bases from V and 4 from J; bases not matched to a gene: 7. The CDR3 loop reads CASSPTGTAYGYTF. CDR3 coding DNA: TGTGCCAGCAGCCCTACCGGGACAGCCTATGGCTACACCTTC.

This chain links TRBV28 with TRBJ2-3, with TRBD1 as a possible D gene (6 bases). The V end was cut by 6 bases, the J end by 4 bases, with 23 bases between. The CDR3 is 17 amino acids. Per germline, CDR1 MDHEN and CDR2 SYDVKM. The CDR3 bases are TGTGCCAGCAGATCCTCCCAGGGGCGAGGTAGCGCAGATACGCAGTATTTT. Translated: CASRSSQGRGSADTQYF.

This clonotype was seen repeatedly, ten times or more. The genes are TRBV6-1 and TRBJ2-7, with 8 nucleotides matching TRBD1. Germline-derived CDR1 and CDR2 are MNHNS and SASEGT. V gave up 4 bases and J gave up 4 bases; unmatched junction bases: 9. The CDR3 length is 15 residues. CDR3 amino acids: CASSGGDRKIYEQYF. CDR3 in DNA: TGTGCCAGCAGTGGGGGGGACAGGAAAATTTACGAGCAGTACTTC.

This clonotype was seen only a few times. The V and J genes are TRBV27 and TRBJ2-7; D gene unclear. V lost 2 bases, J lost 4 bases, and 12 bases lay in between. The germline V gene encodes CDR1 MNHEY and CDR2 SMNVEV (reference sequence). The CDR3 has 14 amino acids. For the CDR3, the DNA is TGTGCCAGCAGTTTACTTGGGTATGGTTACGAGCAGTACTTC. It translates to CASSLLGYGYEQYF.

This clonotype was seen a handful of times. The J gene is TRBJ1-6, the V gene TRBV12-3 or TRBV12-4; D is ambiguous. The CDR3 is 15 amino acids. Trimming left V 2 bases short and J 4 bases short, with 9 bases between. Written as DNA, the CDR3 is TGTGCCAGCAGTTTACAGGCGGTATATAATTCACCCCTCCACTTT. This codes for CASSLQAVYNSPLHF.

The chain employs TRBV6-1 and TRBJ2-1; 14 bases align to TRBD2. Per germline, CDR1 MNHNS and CDR2 SASEGT. This CDR3 has 18 residues. Trimming at V came to 6 bases and at J to 3 bases, leaving 10 bases not matched to a gene. The CDR3 DNA sequence: TGTGCCAGCAGACGGACCAGGACTAGCGGGGGGTACTACAATGAGCAGTTCTTC. Protein sequence: CASRRTRTSGGYYNEQFF.

In this sample, this clonotype turned up many times. J is TRBJ2-5 and V is TRBV29-1, with D possibly being TRBD1 or TRBD2 (6 bases each). Germline V lookup: CDR1 SQVTM, CDR2 ANQGSEA. CDR3 length: 11 residues. Trimming took 7 bases from V and 2 from J, leaving 8 bases between them. The CDR3 sequence is CSAGAQETQYF. The CDR3 nucleotides are TGCAGCGCGGGGGCACAAGAGACCCAGTACTTC.

The CDR3 loop is CASSQRGLAGGPSSYNEQFF. The CDR3 DNA reads as TGTGCCAGCAGCCAAAGAGGACTAGCGGGGGGGCCGAGCTCCTACAATGAGCAGTTCTTC. The V call is TRBV7-2, the J call TRBJ2-1; 15 nucleotides align to TRBD2. V was pared by 5 bases and J by 0 bases, with 11 bases of the junction left unmatched. Germline V CDR1 and CDR2: SGHTA, FQGNSA. The CDR3 loop spans 20 amino acids.

The chain links TRBV6-1 to TRBJ2-7; 7 bases fit TRBD2. The J call may be in error: the DNA end matches TRBJ2-5 better. The CDR3 is 15 residues long. Germline V CDR1 and CDR2: MNHNS, SASEGT. CDR3 sequence: CASSDSGRGYETQYF. DNA for the CDR3: TGTGCCAGCAGTGATTCAGGGAGGGGTTATGAGACCCAGTACTTC.

The table lists this clonotype with a few counts. V gene TRBV6-5 combines with J gene TRBJ1-5; 10 positions agree with TRBD1. There are 15 residues in the CDR3. After removal of 8 bases from V and 4 bases from J, the junction contained 8 bases not matched to a gene. Germline CDR1 and CDR2: MNHEY and SVGAGI. CDR3 nucleotide sequence: TGTGCCAGCGGGCCCGGGACAGGGGTGAATCAGCCCCAGCATTTT. Translating gives CASGPGTGVNQPQHF.

The V call is TRBV20-1, the J call TRBJ2-1; 10 bases map to TRBD2. V lost 3 bases to trimming and J lost 7 bases; unmatched junction nucleotides: 6. This CDR3 has 14 amino acids. The germline V gene has CDR1 DFQATT and CDR2 SNEGSKA (reference sequence). CDR3: CSASLLAGPNEQFF. The CDR3 region has the DNA TGCAGTGCTAGTTTACTAGCGGGGCCGAATGAGCAGTTCTTC.

This clonotype was counted a single time. This CDR3 is CASRPTVTDTQYF. The CDR3 DNA reads TGTGCCAGCAGACCGACAGTCACAGATACGCAGTATTTT. V gene TRBV27 combines with J gene TRBJ2-3, with D possibly matching TRBD1 (5 bases). Germline CDR1 and CDR2: MNHEY and SMNVEV (reference sequence). V lost 6 bases and J 2 bases, leaving 9 bases between the germline ends. The CDR3 extends over 13 amino acids.

This clonotype was detected ten times or more. This sequence joins TRBV5-1 and TRBJ2-2; 10 bases are shared with TRBD1. The CDR3 contains 17 residues. With V trimmed by 2 bases and J by 5 bases, 9 bases remained unmatched. Germline-derived CDR1 and CDR2 are SGHRS and YFSETQ. The CDR3 DNA is TGCGCCAGCAGCTTCATTTCGGGACAGGGGAGTACCGGGGAGCTGTTTTTT. Translated, it gives CASSFISGQGSTGELFF.

This chain connects TRBV6-2 or TRBV6-3 to TRBJ2-4; tentatively, D is TRBD1 (6 bases). With the DNA end fitting TRBJ2-5 better, the J assignment may be wrong. CDR3 length: 13 residues. Germline V gene lookup returns CDR1 MNHEY and CDR2 SVGEGT. The CDR3: CASGGQPQETQYF. For the CDR3, the DNA is TGTGCCAGCGGTGGACAGCCCCAAGAGACCCAGTACTTC.

The chain recombines TRBV24-1 with TRBJ1-2; 9 bases are a match to TRBD1. The CDR3 totals 16 residues. Germline V lookup: CDR1 KGHDR, CDR2 SFDVKD. Trimming at V came to 3 bases and at J to 8 bases, leaving 12 bases not matched to a gene. The CDR3 spells CATSDPYLQGAEGYTF. CDR3 nucleotide sequence: TGTGCCACCAGTGATCCCTATCTACAGGGGGCAGAGGGCTACACCTTC.

A few counts support this clonotype. The chain links TRBV7-2 to TRBJ2-5; 13 bases fit TRBD2. Matching the DNA end better, TRBJ2-7 makes the J call doubtful. Germline V gene data show CDR1 as SGHTA and CDR2 as FQGNSA. The length of the CDR3 is 17 residues. In nucleotides, the CDR3 is TGTGCCAGCAGACACACCCGGACTAGCGGGGGTACTTACGAGCAGTACTTC. Protein sequence: CASRHTRTSGGTYEQYF.

The chain joins TRBV7-2 to TRBJ1-5; a possible D gene is TRBD1 (6 bases). This CDR3 is built from 17 residues. The V end lost 1 base, the J end lost 1 base, and 14 bases lay between the germline ends. Germline V gene data show CDR1 as SGHTA and CDR2 as FQGNSA. The CDR3 DNA reads TGTGCCAGCAGCTTAGGCCGTGGGACACCGAGCAATCAGCCCCAGCATTTT. Translating it yields CASSLGRGTPSNQPQHF.

In this sample, this clonotype turned up many times. The chain joins TRBV9 to TRBJ2-1, with TRBD1 matching over 9 bases. The CDR3 extends over 15 amino acids. Unmatched junction bases numbered 1, after V lost 0 bases and J lost 3 bases. Germline CDR1 SGDLS, CDR2 YYNGEE. CDR3 region: CASSVDRGHYNEQFF. DNA of the CDR3: TGTGCCAGCAGCGTAGACAGGGGGCACTACAATGAGCAGTTCTTC.